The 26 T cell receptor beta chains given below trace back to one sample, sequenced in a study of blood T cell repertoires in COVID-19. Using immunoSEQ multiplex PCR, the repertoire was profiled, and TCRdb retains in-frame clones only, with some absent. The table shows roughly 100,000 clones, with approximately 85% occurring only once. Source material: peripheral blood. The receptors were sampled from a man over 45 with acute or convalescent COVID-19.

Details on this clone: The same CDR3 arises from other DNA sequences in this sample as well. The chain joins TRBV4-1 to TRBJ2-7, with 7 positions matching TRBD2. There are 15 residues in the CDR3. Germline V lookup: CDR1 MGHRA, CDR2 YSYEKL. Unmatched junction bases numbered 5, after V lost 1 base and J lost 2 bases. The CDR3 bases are TGCGCCAGCAGCCAAGTTGCTAGCGGAGCCTACGAGCAGTACTTC. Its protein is CASSQVASGAYEQYF.

DNA of the CDR3: TGTGCCAGCAGGCTCACCCGCCCACTAGGCGTTGAGCAGTTCTTC. Protein: CASRLTRPLGVEQFF. The chain recombines TRBV7-9 with TRBJ2-1, with a weak D call TRBD2 (5 bases). Trimming pared 6 bases from V and 9 bases from J, leaving 21 bases between. CDR1 and CDR2 from the germline V gene are SEHNR and FQNEAQ (reference sequence). The CDR3 sequence is 15 residues long.

The CDR3 nucleotides read TGTGCCAGCGGGCCTGCGGGGGGAAAGCAGTTCTTC. Protein: CASGPAGGKQFF. V gene TRBV9 combines with J gene TRBJ2-1; 8 bases match TRBD2. Germline V gene sequence: CDR1 SGDLS, CDR2 YYNGEE. The CDR3 consists of 12 residues. Trimming cost V 7 bases and J 11 bases; bases outside gene matches: 8.

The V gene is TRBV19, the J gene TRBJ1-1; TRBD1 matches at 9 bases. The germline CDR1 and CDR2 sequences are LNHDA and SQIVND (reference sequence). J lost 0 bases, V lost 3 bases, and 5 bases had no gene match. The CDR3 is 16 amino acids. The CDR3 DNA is TGTGCCAGTAGTATGGGAGGGACAGGGATGAACACTGAAGCTTTCTTT. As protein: CASSMGGTGMNTEAFF.

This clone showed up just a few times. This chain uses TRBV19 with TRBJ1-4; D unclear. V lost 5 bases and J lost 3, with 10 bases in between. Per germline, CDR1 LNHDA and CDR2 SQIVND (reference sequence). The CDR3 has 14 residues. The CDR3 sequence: CASSPGWANEKLFF. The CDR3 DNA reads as TGTGCCAGTAGTCCCGGGTGGGCTAATGAAAAACTGTTTTTT.

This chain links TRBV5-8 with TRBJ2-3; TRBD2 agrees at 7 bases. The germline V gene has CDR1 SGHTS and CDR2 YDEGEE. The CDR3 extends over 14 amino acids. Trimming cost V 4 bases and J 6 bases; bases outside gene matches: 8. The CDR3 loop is CASSPGLPRDTQYF. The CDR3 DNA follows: TGTGCCAGCAGCCCGGGACTACCGAGGGATACGCAGTATTTT.

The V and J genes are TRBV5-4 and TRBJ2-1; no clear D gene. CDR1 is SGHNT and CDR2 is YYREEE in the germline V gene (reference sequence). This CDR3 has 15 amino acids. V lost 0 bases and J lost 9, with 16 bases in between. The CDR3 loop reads CASSLVSQVVGEQFF. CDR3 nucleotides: TGTGCCAGCAGCTTGGTATCTCAGGTCGTGGGTGAGCAGTTCTTC.

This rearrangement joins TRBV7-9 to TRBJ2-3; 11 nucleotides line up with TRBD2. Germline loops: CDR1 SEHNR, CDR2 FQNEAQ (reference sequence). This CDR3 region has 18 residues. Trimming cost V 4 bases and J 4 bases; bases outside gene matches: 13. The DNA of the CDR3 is TGTGCCAGCAGCTCGACCGGAAGTACTAGCGGGGGACCAGATACGCAGTATTTT. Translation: CASSSTGSTSGGPDTQYF.

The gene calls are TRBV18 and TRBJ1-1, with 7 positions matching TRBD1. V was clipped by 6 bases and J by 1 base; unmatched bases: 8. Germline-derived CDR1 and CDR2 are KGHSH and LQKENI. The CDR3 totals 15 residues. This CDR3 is CASSRQGGRNTEAFF. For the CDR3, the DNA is TGTGCCAGCTCCCGACAGGGCGGACGGAACACTGAAGCTTTCTTT.

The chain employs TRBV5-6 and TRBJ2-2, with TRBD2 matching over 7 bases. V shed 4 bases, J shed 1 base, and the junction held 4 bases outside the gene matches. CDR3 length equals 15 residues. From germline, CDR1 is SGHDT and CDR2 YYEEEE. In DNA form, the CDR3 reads TGTGCCAGCAGCCTCCCTAGCGGGAACACCGGGGAGCTGTTTTTT. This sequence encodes CASSLPSGNTGELFF. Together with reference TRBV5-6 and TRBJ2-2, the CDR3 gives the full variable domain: DAGVTQSPTHLIKTRGQQVTLRCSPKSGHDTVSWYQQALGQGPQFIFQYYEEEERQRGNFPDRFSGHQFPNYSSELNVNALLLGDSALYLCASSLPSGNTGELFFGEGSRLTVL.

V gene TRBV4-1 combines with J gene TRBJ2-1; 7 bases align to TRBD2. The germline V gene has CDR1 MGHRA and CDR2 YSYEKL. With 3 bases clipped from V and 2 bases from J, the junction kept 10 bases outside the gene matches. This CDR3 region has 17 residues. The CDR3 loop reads CASSQVASGAPYNEQFF. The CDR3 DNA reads TGCGCCAGCAGCCAGGTCGCGAGCGGGGCCCCCTACAATGAGCAGTTCTTC.

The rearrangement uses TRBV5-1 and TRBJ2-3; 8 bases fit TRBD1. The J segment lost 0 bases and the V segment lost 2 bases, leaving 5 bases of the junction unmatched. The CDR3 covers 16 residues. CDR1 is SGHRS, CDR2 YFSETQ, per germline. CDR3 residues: CASSFTGGPSTDTQYF. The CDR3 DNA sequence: TGCGCCAGCAGCTTTACAGGGGGACCCAGCACAGATACGCAGTATTTT.

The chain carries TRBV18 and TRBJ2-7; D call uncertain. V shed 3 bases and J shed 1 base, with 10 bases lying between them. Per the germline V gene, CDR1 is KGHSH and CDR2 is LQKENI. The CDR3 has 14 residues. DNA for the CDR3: TGTGCCAGCTCACCCGCATCTATATCCTACGAGCAGTACTTC. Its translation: CASSPASISYEQYF.

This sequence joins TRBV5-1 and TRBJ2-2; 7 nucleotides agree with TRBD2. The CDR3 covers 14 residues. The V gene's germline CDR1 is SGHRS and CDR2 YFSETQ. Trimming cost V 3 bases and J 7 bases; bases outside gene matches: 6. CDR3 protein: CASSYDGGNGELFF. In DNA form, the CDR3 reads TGCGCCAGCAGCTACGACGGGGGGAACGGGGAGCTGTTTTTT.

The CDR3 region is CATSPGTGVTYEQYF. For the CDR3, the DNA is TGTGCCACCTCACCCGGGACAGGGGTAACCTACGAGCAGTACTTC. This chain connects TRBV28 to TRBJ2-7; 10 nucleotides line up with TRBD1. There are 15 residues in the CDR3. Trimming at V came to 10 bases and at J to 2 bases, leaving 11 bases not matched to a gene. CDR1 and CDR2 (germline): MDHEN, SYDVKM.

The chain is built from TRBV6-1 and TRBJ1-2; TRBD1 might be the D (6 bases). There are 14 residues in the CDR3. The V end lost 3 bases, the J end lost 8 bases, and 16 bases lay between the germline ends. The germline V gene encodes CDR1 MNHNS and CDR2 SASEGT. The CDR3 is CASSEHLGARGYTF. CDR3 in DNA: TGTGCCAGCAGTGAGCATCTGGGGGCGCGAGGCTACACCTTC.

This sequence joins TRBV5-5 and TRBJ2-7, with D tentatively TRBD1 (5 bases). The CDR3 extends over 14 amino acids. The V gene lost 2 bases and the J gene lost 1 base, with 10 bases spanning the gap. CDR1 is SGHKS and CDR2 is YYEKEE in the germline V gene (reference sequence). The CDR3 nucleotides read TGTGCCAGCAGCTTACAGGTGAGATCCTACGAGCAGTACTTC. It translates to CASSLQVRSYEQYF. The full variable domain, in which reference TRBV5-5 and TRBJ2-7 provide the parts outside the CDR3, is DAGVTQSPTHLIKTRGQQVTLRCSPISGHKSVSWYQQVLGQGPQFIFQYYEKEERGRGNFPDRFSARQFPNYSSELNVNALLLGDSALYLCASSLQVRSYEQYFGPGTRLTVT.

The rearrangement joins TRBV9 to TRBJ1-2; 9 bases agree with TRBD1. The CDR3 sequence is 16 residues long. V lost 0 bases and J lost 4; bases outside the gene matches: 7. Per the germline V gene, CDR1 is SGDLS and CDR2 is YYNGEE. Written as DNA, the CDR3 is TGTGCCAGCAGCGTAGCAAACAGGGGGCTCAGCTATGGCTACACCTTC. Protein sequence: CASSVANRGLSYGYTF.

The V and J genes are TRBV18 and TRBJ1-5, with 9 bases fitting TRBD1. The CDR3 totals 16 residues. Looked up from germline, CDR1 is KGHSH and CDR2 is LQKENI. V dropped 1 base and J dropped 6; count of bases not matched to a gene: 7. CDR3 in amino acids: CASSPQGTGLVQPQHF. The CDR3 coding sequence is TGTGCCAGCTCACCACAAGGGACAGGGTTGGTTCAGCCCCAGCATTTT.

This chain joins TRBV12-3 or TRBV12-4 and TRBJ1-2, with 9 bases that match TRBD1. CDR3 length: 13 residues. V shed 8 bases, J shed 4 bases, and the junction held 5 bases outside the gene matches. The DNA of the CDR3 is TGTGCCAGCTCCGGGACAGGGCCCTATGGCTACACCTTC. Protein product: CASSGTGPYGYTF.

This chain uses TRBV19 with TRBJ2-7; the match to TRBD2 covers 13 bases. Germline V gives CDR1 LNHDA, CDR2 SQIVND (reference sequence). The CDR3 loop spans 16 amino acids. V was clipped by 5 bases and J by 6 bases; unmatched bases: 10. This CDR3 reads CASSLQSGTSGTEQYF. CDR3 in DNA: TGTGCCAGTAGTTTACAATCCGGGACTAGCGGGACCGAGCAGTACTTC.

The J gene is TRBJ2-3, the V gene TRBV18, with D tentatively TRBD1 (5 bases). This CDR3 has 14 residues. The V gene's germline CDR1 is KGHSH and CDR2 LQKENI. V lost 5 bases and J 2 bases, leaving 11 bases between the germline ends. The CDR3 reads CASSVSGLTDTQYF. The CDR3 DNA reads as TGTGCCAGCTCAGTATCAGGGCTCACAGATACGCAGTATTTT.

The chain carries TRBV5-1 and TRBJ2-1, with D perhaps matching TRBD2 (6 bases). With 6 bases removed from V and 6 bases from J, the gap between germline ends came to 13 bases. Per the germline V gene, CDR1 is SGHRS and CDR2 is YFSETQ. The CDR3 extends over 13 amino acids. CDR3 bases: TGCGCCAGCACCGTAACCGGGGGCAATGAGCAGTTCTTC. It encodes CASTVTGGNEQFF.

The CDR3 DNA reads as TGCGCCAGCAGTTTCGGGAACACTGAAGCTTTCTTT. It specifies CASSFGNTEAFF. The V call is TRBV5-1, the J call TRBJ1-1, with unresolved D. Deletions cut 5 bases from V and 1 base from J, with 6 bases between. The CDR3 is 12 residues long. Per germline, CDR1 SGHRS and CDR2 YFSETQ.

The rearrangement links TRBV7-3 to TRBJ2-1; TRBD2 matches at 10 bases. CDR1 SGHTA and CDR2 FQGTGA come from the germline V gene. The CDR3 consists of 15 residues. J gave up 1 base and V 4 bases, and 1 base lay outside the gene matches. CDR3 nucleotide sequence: TGTGCCAGCAGCTCTAGCGGGGGATCCTACAATGAGCAGTTCTTC. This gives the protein CASSSSGGSYNEQFF. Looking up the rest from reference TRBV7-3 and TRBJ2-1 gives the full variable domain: GAGVSQTPSNKVTEKGKYVELRCDPISGHTALYWYRQSLGQGPEFLIYFQGTGAADDSGLPNDRFFAVRPEGSVSTLKIQRTERGDSAVYLCASSSSGGSYNEQFFGPGTRLTVL.

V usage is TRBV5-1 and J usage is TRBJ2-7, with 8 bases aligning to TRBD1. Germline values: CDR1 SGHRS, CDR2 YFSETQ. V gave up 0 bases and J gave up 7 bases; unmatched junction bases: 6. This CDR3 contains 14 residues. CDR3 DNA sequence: TGCGCCAGCAGCTTGGCCGGGACAGGTCGGGAGCAGTACTTC. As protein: CASSLAGTGREQYF.